The present T cell receptor (beta chain) was sequenced within a study of CD8 T cells in ankylosing spondylitis. General study results and limits: Several highly homologous variants made up a TCR beta motif, and this motif appeared characteristic of ankylosing spondylitis blood. Disease-associated clones were reportedly significantly overrepresented in matched ankylosing spondylitis synovial fluid.

The authors made TCR beta libraries by quantitative 5'-RACE with molecular barcodes. TCRdb processed the 5' RACE reads anew with MiXCR; each CDR3 protein has one entry. The sample carries about 170,000 distinct CDR3 sequences, around 16% recorded once. Germline values: CDR1 DFQATT, CDR2 SNEGSKA (reference sequence). Trimming removed 6 bases from V and 5 bases from J, with 14 bases in between. This CDR3 region has 13 residues. Note on this clonotype: Its antigen is not identified.

The V and J genes are TRBV20-1 and TRBJ2-1; D is undetermined. The sequenced material came from blood, either unsorted or a sorted T cell fraction (not recorded which). This clonotype was obtained from a male donor with ankylosing spondylitis or in good health (not recorded which). For the CDR3, the DNA is TGCAGTGCCTCCCCGCCGACGGACAATGAGCAGTTCTTC. Translation gives CSASPPTDNEQFF.